This T cell receptor beta chain was sequenced in a study of blood T cell repertoires in COVID-19. Study context: Italy, Spain and the United States were the sources of the convalescent and acute COVID-19 samples.

Assay used: immunoSEQ multiplex PCR; TCRdb lists only in-frame clones, some missing. The sample comprises fewer than 200,000 clones, approximately 86% of which are singletons, and roughly 1.2% rests with the top ten. J gave up 1 base and V 5 bases, and 9 bases lay outside the gene matches. There are 16 residues in the CDR3. Germline V CDR1 and CDR2: SGHAT, FQNNGV. The sample taken for sequencing was peripheral blood. The clonotype originates from a man in his sixties who had recovered from COVID-19. The chain carries TRBV11-2 and TRBJ2-7; TRBD1 matches 9 bases. CDR3 DNA sequence: TGTGCCAGCAGCGTATGGCTCGGGACAGGGTCCTACGAGCAGTACTTC. Translating gives CASSVWLGTGSYEQYF.